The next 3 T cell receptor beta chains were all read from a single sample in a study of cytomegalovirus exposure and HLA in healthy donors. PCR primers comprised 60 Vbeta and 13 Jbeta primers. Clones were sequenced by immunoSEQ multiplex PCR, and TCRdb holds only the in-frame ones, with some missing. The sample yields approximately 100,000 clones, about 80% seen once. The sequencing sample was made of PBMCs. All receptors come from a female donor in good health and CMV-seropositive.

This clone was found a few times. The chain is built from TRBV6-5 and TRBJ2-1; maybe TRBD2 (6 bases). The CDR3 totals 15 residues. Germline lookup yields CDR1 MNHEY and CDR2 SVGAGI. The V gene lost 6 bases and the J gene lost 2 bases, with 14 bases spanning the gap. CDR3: CASRRDFQTYNEQFF. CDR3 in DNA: TGTGCCAGCAGACGGGACTTCCAGACCTACAATGAGCAGTTCTTC.

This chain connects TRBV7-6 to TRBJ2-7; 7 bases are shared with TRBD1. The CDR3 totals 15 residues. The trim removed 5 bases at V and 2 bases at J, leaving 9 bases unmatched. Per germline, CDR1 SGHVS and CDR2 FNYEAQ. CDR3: CASSPPGTAAYEQYF. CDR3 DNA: TGTGCCAGCAGCCCCCCAGGGACAGCCGCCTACGAGCAGTACTTC.

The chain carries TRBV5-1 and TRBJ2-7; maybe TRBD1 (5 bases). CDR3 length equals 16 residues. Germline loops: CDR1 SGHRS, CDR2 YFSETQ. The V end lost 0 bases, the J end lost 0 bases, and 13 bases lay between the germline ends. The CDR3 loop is CASSLARTPSSYEQYF. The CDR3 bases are TGCGCCAGCAGCTTGGCGAGGACACCAAGCTCCTACGAGCAGTACTTC.